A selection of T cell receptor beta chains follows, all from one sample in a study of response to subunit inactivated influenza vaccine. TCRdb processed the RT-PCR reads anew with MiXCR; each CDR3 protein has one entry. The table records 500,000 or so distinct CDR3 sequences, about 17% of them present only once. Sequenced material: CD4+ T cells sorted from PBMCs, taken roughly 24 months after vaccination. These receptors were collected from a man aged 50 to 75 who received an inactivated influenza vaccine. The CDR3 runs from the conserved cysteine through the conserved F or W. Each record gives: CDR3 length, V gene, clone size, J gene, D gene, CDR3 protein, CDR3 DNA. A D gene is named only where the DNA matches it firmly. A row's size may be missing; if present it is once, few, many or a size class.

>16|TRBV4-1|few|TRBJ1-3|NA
CASSQDARRSGNTIYF
TGCGCCAGCAGCCAAGATGCGAGGCGCTCTGGAAACACCATATATTTT
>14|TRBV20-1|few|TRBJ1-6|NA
CSASQQGGNSPLHF
TGCAGTGCTAGCCAACAGGGTGGGAATTCACCCCTCCACTTT
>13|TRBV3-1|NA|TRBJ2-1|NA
CASSQDSRFQQFF
TGTGCCAGCAGCCAAGATTCGCGATTCCAGCAGTTCTTC
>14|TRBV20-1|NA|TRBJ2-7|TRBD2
CSARGPPGGHEQYF
TGCAGTGCTAGAGGGCCCCCGGGGGGGCATGAGCAGTACTTC
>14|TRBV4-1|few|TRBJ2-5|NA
CASSQEVRGETQYF
TGCGCCAGCAGCCAAGAAGTGAGGGGAGAGACCCAGTACTTC
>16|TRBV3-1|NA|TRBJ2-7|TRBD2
CASSQAPGLSLYEQYF
TGTGCCAGCAGCCAAGCACCGGGACTAAGCCTGTACGAGCAGTACTTC
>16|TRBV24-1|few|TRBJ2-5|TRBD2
CATSDFLAGVGETQYF
TGTGCCACCAGTGATTTCCTAGCGGGAGTCGGAGAGACCCAGTACTTC
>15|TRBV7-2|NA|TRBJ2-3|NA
CASSLSIVAFDTQYF
TGTGCCAGCAGCCTGAGCATCGTGGCGTTCGATACGCAGTATTTT
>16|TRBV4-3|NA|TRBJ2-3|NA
CASSPSGALSTDTQYF
TGCGCCAGCAGCCCCTCAGGGGCCCTTAGCACAGATACGCAGTATTTT
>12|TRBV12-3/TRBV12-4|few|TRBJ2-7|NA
CASSTLSYEQYF
TGTGCCAGCAGTACTCTATCCTACGAGCAGTACTTC
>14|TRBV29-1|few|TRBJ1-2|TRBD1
CSVASRQGMAGYTF
TGCAGCGTCGCAAGCCGACAGGGGATGGCTGGCTACACCTTC
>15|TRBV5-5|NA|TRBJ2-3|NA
CASSPRRLSTDTQYF
TGTGCCAGCAGCCCCAGAAGGCTGAGCACAGATACGCAGTATTTT
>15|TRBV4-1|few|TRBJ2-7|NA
CASSQGRDSAYEQYF
TGCGCCAGCAGCCAAGGGCGGGACAGTGCCTACGAGCAGTACTTC
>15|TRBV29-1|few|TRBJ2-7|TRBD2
CSVEDRASGAYEQYF
TGCAGCGTTGAAGATCGGGCTAGCGGGGCCTACGAGCAGTACTTC
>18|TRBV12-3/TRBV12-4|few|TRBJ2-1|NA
CASSQDPLGSPLHNEQFF
TGTGCCAGCAGTCAAGACCCCCTCGGGAGTCCACTTCACAATGAGCAGTTCTTC